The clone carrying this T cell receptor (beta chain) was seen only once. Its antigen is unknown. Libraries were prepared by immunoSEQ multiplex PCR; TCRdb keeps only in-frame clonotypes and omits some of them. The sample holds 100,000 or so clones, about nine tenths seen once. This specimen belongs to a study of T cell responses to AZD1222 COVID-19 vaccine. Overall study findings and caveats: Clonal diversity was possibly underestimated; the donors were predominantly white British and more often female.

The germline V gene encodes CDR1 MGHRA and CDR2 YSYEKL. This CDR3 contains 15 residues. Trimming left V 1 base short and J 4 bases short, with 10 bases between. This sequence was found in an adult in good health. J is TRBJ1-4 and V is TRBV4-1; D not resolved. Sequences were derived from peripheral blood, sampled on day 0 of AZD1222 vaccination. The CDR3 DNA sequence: TGCGCCAGCAGCCAAGTGAGGGTGATTAATGAAAAACTGTTTTTT. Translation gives CASSQVRVINEKLFF.